This T cell receptor beta chain derives from a study of PD-1 blockade in mismatch repair-deficient tumors. Study as a whole: Enrolled about 2012-2016, patients had progressing, pretreated mismatch repair-deficient cancers of about a dozen types.

Details on this clone: No antigen is known for it.

The repertoire was sequenced with immunoSEQ multiplex PCR; TCRdb's copy has only in-frame clones and lacks some. This sample carries around 17,000 clones, roughly 84% of them seen once, and the ten largest clones take about 1.5%. All patients were mismatch repair deficient, assessed by either PCR or immunohistochemistry. The TCR-sequenced patients were a few responders to pembrolizumab. Overall study findings and caveats: Tumor-resident clones, often absent from pretreatment blood, expanded after pembrolizumab and then contracted.

This CDR3 spans 13 amino acids. CDR1 and CDR2 from the germline V gene are SNHLY and FYNNEI. V shed 7 bases and J shed 3 bases, with 13 bases lying between them. This chain uses TRBV2 with TRBJ2-7; a weak D match, TRBD2 (5 bases). The receptor's source is an adult with mismatch repair-deficient cancer. Sequenced material: PBMCs, taken roughly 24 weeks after starting pembrolizumab. DNA of the CDR3: TGTGCCAGCAAGCGGACGGGGATCTACGAGCAGTACTTC. Encoded protein: CASKRTGIYEQYF.